What follows describes a single T cell receptor beta chain. Its antigen is unidentified. Produced via immunoSEQ multiplex PCR; TCRdb's table is partial and in-frame only. The sample lists tens of thousands of clones, about 81% occurring once. The entry originates in a study of OX40 agonist ivuxolimab in advanced cancers. Study-wide findings and caveats: CD8+ T cells were the subset that, on average, had more expanded clones than CD4+. Some of the nonresponding patients also showed low levels of normalized T-cell clonal expansion.

The CDR3 consists of 11 residues. V dropped 6 bases and J dropped 5 bases, with 8 bases sitting between them. Germline V gives CDR1 ENHRY, CDR2 SYGVKD. V gene TRBV10-3 combines with J gene TRBJ2-7, with a tentative D call TRBD1 (6 bases). This receptor was identified in an adult with an advanced solid tumor such as melanoma, head and neck, liver or kidney cancer. This specimen consisted of CD4+ or CD8+ T cells sorted from blood, obtained in a trial of the OX40 agonist ivuxolimab. CDR3 bases: TGTGCCATCAGAAACAGGGACGAGCAGTACTTC. Translation gives CAIRNRDEQYF.